The 13 T cell receptor beta chains below come from one sample, sequenced in a study of blood T cell repertoires in COVID-19. The protocol was immunoSEQ multiplex PCR, while the TCRdb copy is restricted to in-frame clones and leaves out a portion. The top ten hold around 3.5% of the sample, which has hundreds of thousands of clones, under 95% seen once. Source material: peripheral blood. The receptors stem from a woman under 30 who had recovered from COVID-19.

V gene TRBV21-1 combines with J gene TRBJ2-3; the table assigns TRBD2, which was not confirmed against the DNA. TRBV21-1 is a recognized pseudogene. The CDR3 extends over 14 amino acids. CDR3 in amino acids: CASSKGSGGDTQYF. DNA for the CDR3: TGTGCCAGCAGCAAAGGTAGCGGGGGAGATACGCAGTATTTT.

The chain combines TRBV5-1 with TRBJ1-2; possibly TRBD1 for D (5 bases). Germline V lookup: CDR1 SGHRS, CDR2 YFSETQ. The germline V and J ends were trimmed by 0 bases and 2 bases, with 8 bases remaining between them. There are 14 residues in the CDR3. The CDR3 is CASSLEGLNYGYTF. The CDR3 DNA reads TGCGCCAGCAGCTTGGAGGGGTTAAACTATGGCTACACCTTC.

The chain recombines TRBV5-6 with TRBJ2-1; 7 positions agree with TRBD1. In germline, CDR1 is SGHDT, CDR2 YYEEEE. J was trimmed by 4 bases and V by 4 bases; bases with no gene match: 8. This CDR3 is built from 15 residues. The CDR3 bases are TGTGCCAGCAGCAGGGGACAGTGGACTTACAATGAGCAGTTCTTC. Its translation is CASSRGQWTYNEQFF. Variable domain in full (rest from reference TRBV5-6 and TRBJ2-1): DAGVTQSPTHLIKTRGQQVTLRCSPKSGHDTVSWYQQALGQGPQFIFQYYEEEERQRGNFPDRFSGHQFPNYSSELNVNALLLGDSALYLCASSRGQWTYNEQFFGPGTRLTVL.

The V and J genes are TRBV29-1 and TRBJ2-5; TRBD2 matches at 10 bases. In germline, CDR1 is SQVTM, CDR2 ANQGSEA. The CDR3 extends over 14 amino acids. With V trimmed by 5 bases and J by 2 bases, 5 bases remained unmatched. The CDR3 nucleotides are TGCAGCGTTTCTGGGACTAGCGTTCAAGAGACCCAGTACTTC. It codes for CSVSGTSVQETQYF.

The chain couples TRBV6-2 or TRBV6-3 to TRBJ2-3, with 12 bases matching TRBD2. The CDR3 has 16 amino acids. With 3 bases clipped from V and 4 bases from J, the junction kept 5 bases outside the gene matches. The germline V gene has CDR1 MNHEY and CDR2 SVGEGT. The CDR3 DNA reads TGTGCCAGCAGTTATTCCGGGACTAGCGGGCCAGATACGCAGTATTTT. Protein product: CASSYSGTSGPDTQYF.

This clone showed up just once. The genes are TRBV7-9 and TRBJ2-1, with D possibly TRBD2 on 5 matching bases. This CDR3 region has 15 residues. V lost 0 bases, J lost 4 bases, and 10 bases lay in between. Germline V gives CDR1 SEHNR, CDR2 FQNEAQ (reference sequence). DNA for the CDR3: TGTGCCAGCAGCTTAGCCTTGGGAGAATACAATGAGCAGTTCTTC. Translation: CASSLALGEYNEQFF.

The chain is built from TRBV19 and TRBJ1-1; no definite D call. The germline V gene has CDR1 LNHDA and CDR2 SQIVND (reference sequence). Between the trimmed V and J ends, which lost 3 bases and 4 bases, there was a span of 15 bases. The CDR3 totals 15 residues. The chain's CDR3 is CASSMADSRATEAFF. The CDR3 DNA follows: TGTGCCAGTAGTATGGCGGACTCTCGGGCCACTGAAGCTTTCTTT.

V is TRBV7-8 and J is TRBJ2-2; TRBD1 might be the D (6 bases). The V end was cut by 3 bases, the J end by 0 bases, with 17 bases between. Germline values: CDR1 SGHVS, CDR2 FQNEAQ. The CDR3 spans 18 residues. The CDR3 coding sequence is TGTGCCAGCAGCTTCCTTGGCCAGGGGATCGCGAACACCGGGGAGCTGTTTTTT. Amino acid sequence: CASSFLGQGIANTGELFF.

The chain couples TRBV5-4 to TRBJ1-2; the D gene is possibly TRBD1 (6 bases). The CDR3 has 13 residues. Trimming shortened V by 1 base and J by 6 bases, and 10 bases separated the two germline ends. Germline CDR1 reads SGHNT; CDR2 reads YYREEE (reference sequence). CDR3 DNA: TGTGCCAGCAGCTTGTCAGGGGTGGATGGCTACACCTTC. It is translated as CASSLSGVDGYTF.

The V gene is TRBV4-3, the J gene TRBJ1-3; D gene unclear. The CDR3 extends over 15 amino acids. Trimming cost V 2 bases and J 0 bases, with 8 bases left between them. Germline V lookup: CDR1 LGHNA, CDR2 YSLEER. CDR3: CASSQMTNSGNTIYF. For the CDR3, the DNA is TGCGCCAGCAGCCAAATGACAAACTCTGGAAACACCATATATTTT.

This chain links TRBV6-2 or TRBV6-3 with TRBJ1-5; D might be TRBD1 (5 bases). V was pared by 3 bases and J by 6 bases, with 15 bases between. This CDR3 contains 15 residues. Germline assignment: CDR1 MNHEY and CDR2 SVGEGT. CDR3 region: CASSYGQGGAQPQHF. Here the CDR3 DNA reads TGTGCCAGCAGTTATGGCCAGGGAGGCGCTCAGCCCCAGCATTTT.

This chain connects TRBV5-6 to TRBJ2-7, with TRBD1 identical over 9 bases. The CDR3 contains 14 residues. V was pared by 2 bases and J by 7 bases, with 7 bases of the junction left unmatched. Germline assignment: CDR1 SGHDT and CDR2 YYEEEE. CDR3 DNA sequence: TGTGCCAGCAGCTTCGGACAGGGGCGAGGGGAGCAGTACGTC. Its protein product is CASSFGQGRGEQYV.

The chain is built from TRBV11-3 and TRBJ2-5; a possible D gene is TRBD2 (7 bases). The length of the CDR3 is 15 residues. V lost 4 bases and J 4 bases, leaving 16 bases between the germline ends. Germline assignment: CDR1 SGHNT and CDR2 YENEEA. CDR3 residues: CASSSRDTGGETQYF. DNA of the CDR3: TGTGCCAGCAGCTCTCGGGACACGGGAGGAGAGACCCAGTACTTC.